The 17 T cell receptor beta chains in this list originate from one sample, sequenced in a study of T cells after yellow fever vaccination. One entry per CDR3 protein, called by TCRdb with MiXCR from the 5' RACE reads. The sample includes 250,000 or so distinct CDR3 sequences, around 6.7% of them seen just once. The source was CD4+ T cells sorted from PBMCs, collected on the day of the yellow fever booster vaccination. These receptors originate from a young man who received the YFV17D yellow fever vaccine.

DNA of the CDR3: TGTGCCAGCAGTAATTCGCTCTTCGTGGAGGTAGCGGGCAATGAGCAGTTCTTC. This codes for CASSNSLFVEVAGNEQFF. This chain joins TRBV27 and TRBJ2-1; 7 bases are shared with TRBD2. The CDR3 runs to 18 residues. V lost 5 bases to trimming and J lost 6 bases; unmatched junction nucleotides: 19. CDR1 and CDR2 (germline): MNHEY, SMNVEV (reference sequence).

In this sample, this clonotype turned up many times. The chain employs TRBV20-1 and TRBJ1-1; D gene uncertain. V lost 3 bases to trimming and J lost 6 bases, with 8 bases between them. The length of the CDR3 is 11 residues. Per germline, CDR1 DFQATT and CDR2 SNEGSKA (reference sequence). CDR3 sequence: CSARDGAEAFF. DNA of the CDR3: TGCAGTGCTAGGGATGGGGCTGAAGCTTTCTTT.

This chain links TRBV7-2 with TRBJ2-1; 9 nucleotides match TRBD2. This CDR3 is built from 15 residues. Trimming removed 1 base from V and 6 bases from J; junction bases left unmatched: 4. Germline CDR1 is SGHTA and CDR2 is FQGNSA. The CDR3 region has the DNA TGTGCCAGCAGCTTAGTGACTAGCGGAACCAATGAGCAGTTCTTC. Its protein is CASSLVTSGTNEQFF.

DNA of the CDR3: TGTGCCAGCAGTTTAAGTGGGGCTATCACTGAAGCTTTCTTT. Its protein product is CASSLSGAITEAFF. V is TRBV27 and J is TRBJ1-1; D is perhaps TRBD1 (5 bases). Germline V lookup: CDR1 MNHEY, CDR2 SMNVEV (reference sequence). The CDR3 covers 14 residues. The V gene lost 2 bases and the J gene lost 4 bases, with 11 bases spanning the gap.

The chain couples TRBV3-1 to TRBJ2-5; D not certain. CDR1 and CDR2 from the germline V gene are LGHDT and YNNKEL (reference sequence). Trimming shortened V by 1 base and J by 2 bases, and 8 bases separated the two germline ends. This CDR3 comprises 14 residues. The CDR3 loop is CASSQAPFQETQYF. The DNA for the CDR3 is TGTGCCAGCAGCCAAGCCCCCTTTCAAGAGACCCAGTACTTC.

This clonotype was detected ten times or more. A read error may account for a junction end that differs from germline. J is TRBJ1-1 and V is TRBV4-3, with TRBD1 as a possible D gene (5 bases). Looked up from germline, CDR1 is LGHNA and CDR2 is YSLEER. The CDR3 has 17 amino acids. The CDR3 DNA is TGCGCCAGCACCCAACAGGACCCGGATTTGATGAACACTGAAGCTTTCTTT. It yields the protein CASTQQDPDLMNTEAFF.

This rearrangement joins TRBV5-6 to TRBJ1-1; D remains ambiguous. This CDR3 comprises 14 residues. Germline lookup yields CDR1 SGHDT and CDR2 YYEEEE. Trimming stripped 1 base from V and 1 base from J, with 8 bases between. The CDR3 region is CASSLTLTNTEAFF. CDR3 bases: TGTGCCAGCAGCTTGACATTGACGAACACTGAAGCTTTCTTT.

This clonotype was picked up many times. The V and J genes are TRBV19 and TRBJ2-5; possibly TRBD2 for D (6 bases). The V and J ends lost 6 bases and 0 bases respectively, with 8 bases between them. Germline CDR1 LNHDA, CDR2 SQIVND (reference sequence). The CDR3 has 13 residues. The CDR3 DNA sequence: TGTGCCAGTAGCGGGGACTACCAAGAGACCCAGTACTTC. Translating it yields CASSGDYQETQYF. The full variable domain, its missing parts supplied by reference TRBV19 and TRBJ2-5, is DGGITQSPKYLFRKEGQNVTLSCEQNLNHDAMYWYRQDPGQGLRLIYYSQIVNDFQKGDIAEGYSVSREKKESFPLTVTSAQKNPTAFYLCASSGDYQETQYFGPGTRLLVL.

This rearrangement joins TRBV3-1 to TRBJ1-5; D perhaps matches TRBD1 (6 bases). Germline V gene lookup returns CDR1 LGHDT and CDR2 YNNKEL (reference sequence). This CDR3 is built from 17 residues. Between the trimmed V and J ends, which lost 1 base and 6 bases, there was a span of 19 bases. CDR3 region: CASSQAPPTGKGQPQHF. CDR3 in DNA: TGTGCCAGCAGCCAAGCTCCCCCAACAGGGAAAGGTCAGCCCCAGCATTTT.

The chain carries TRBV20-1 and TRBJ2-7; D possibly matches TRBD1 or TRBD2 (5 bases each). This CDR3 comprises 12 residues. From germline, CDR1 is DFQATT and CDR2 SNEGSKA (reference sequence). Between the trimmed V and J ends, which lost 3 bases and 3 bases, there was a span of 9 bases. In DNA, the CDR3 is TGCAGTGCTAGCGGGGCACGCTACGAGCAGTACTTC. Residues: CSASGARYEQYF.

The sample holds many counts of this clonotype. The V and J genes are TRBV3-1 and TRBJ2-1; 8 bases are a match to TRBD2. This CDR3 region has 17 residues. The V and J ends lost 1 base and 4 bases, in that order; junction bases with no gene match: 9. Germline CDR1 LGHDT, CDR2 YNNKEL (reference sequence). This CDR3 reads CASSQVFVVAGYNEQFF. In DNA, the CDR3 is TGTGCCAGCAGCCAAGTTTTCGTGGTAGCGGGATACAATGAGCAGTTCTTC.

This clonotype was seen a handful of times. V usage is TRBV5-6 and J usage is TRBJ2-7; 9 positions agree with TRBD1. The CDR3 length is 15 residues. Losses at the gene ends were 3 bases for V and 1 base for J; bases not matched to a gene: 5. The germline V gene has CDR1 SGHDT and CDR2 YYEEEE. CDR3 in amino acids: CASSSPGQGSYEQYF. For the CDR3, the DNA is TGTGCCAGCAGCTCCCCGGGACAGGGTTCCTACGAGCAGTACTTC.

This clonotype has a handful of counts. The chain links TRBV7-2 to TRBJ2-2; no firm D call. V lost 0 bases and J lost 4, with 3 bases in between. This CDR3 is 13 amino acids long. CDR1 and CDR2 from the germline V gene are SGHTA and FQGNSA. The CDR3, as DNA: TGTGCCAGCAGCTTAGCTATCACCGGGGAGCTGTTTTTT. Translated, it gives CASSLAITGELFF.

This chain connects TRBV19 to TRBJ2-5; D uncertain. The CDR3 is 12 residues long. The V and J ends lost 5 bases and 5 bases respectively, with 9 bases between them. CDR1 LNHDA and CDR2 SQIVND come from the germline V gene (reference sequence). The CDR3 nucleotides are TGTGCCAGTAGTCCAAACCGGGAGACCCAGTACTTC. The encoded protein is CASSPNRETQYF.

The V and J genes are TRBV5-6 and TRBJ2-2; 8 positions match TRBD1. Germline CDR1 is SGHDT and CDR2 is YYEEEE. Trimming at V came to 0 bases and at J to 7 bases, leaving 8 bases not matched to a gene. The length of the CDR3 is 16 residues. CDR3 sequence (DNA): TGTGCCAGCAGCTTGGAGGGGGGACAGGTCGGCGGGGAGCTGTTTTTT. Translated: CASSLEGGQVGGELFF. The full variable domain, with the rest looked up from reference TRBV5-6 and TRBJ2-2, is DAGVTQSPTHLIKTRGQQVTLRCSPKSGHDTVSWYQQALGQGPQFIFQYYEEEERQRGNFPDRFSGHQFPNYSSELNVNALLLGDSALYLCASSLEGGQVGGELFFGEGSRLTVL.

Only a few counts were recorded for this clonotype. This sequence joins TRBV12-3 or TRBV12-4 and TRBJ1-4, with TRBD1 matching over 9 bases. The CDR3 totals 15 residues. After removal of 8 bases from V and 8 bases from J, the junction contained 12 bases not matched to a gene. CDR3 in amino acids: CASPTRTGVEEKLFF. The CDR3, as DNA: TGTGCCAGCCCCACTCGGACAGGGGTGGAAGAAAAACTGTTTTTT.

V and J are TRBV20-1 and TRBJ1-3; D not resolved. Trimming took off 0 bases at V and 0 bases at J, with 3 bases between the two ends. The V gene's germline CDR1 is DFQATT and CDR2 SNEGSKA (reference sequence). The CDR3 has 13 amino acids. The CDR3 nucleotides are TGCAGTGCTAGAGAAGACTCTGGAAACACCATATATTTT. This sequence encodes CSAREDSGNTIYF.